These T cell receptor beta chains were read from a single sample in a study of blood T cell repertoires in COVID-19. Sequencing was performed with immunoSEQ multiplex PCR; in TCRdb, only in-frame clones are kept and a portion is missing. This sample has about 200,000 clones, with 94% found just once. The sample consisted of peripheral blood. Source of these receptors: a man aged 30 to 39 with COVID-19, enrolled during active disease. The CDR3 runs from the conserved cysteine through the conserved F or W. D genes are given only for firm matches. Size values are once, few and many counts, or a class for expanded clones, and some rows have none.

d_gene	abundance	v_gene	j_gene	CDR3nt	CDR3aa
-	-	TRBV3-1/TRBV3-2	TRBJ2-5	TGTGCCAGCAGCCAACATCGACAGGGAGGTATAGAGACCCAGTACTTC	CASSQHRQGGIETQYF
TRBD2	-	TRBV4-1	TRBJ2-7	TGCGCCAGCAGCCCCACGACTAGCGGGGGGCCCTACGAGCAGTACTTC	CASSPTTSGGPYEQYF
TRBD1	once	TRBV6-1	TRBJ1-1	TGTGCCAGCAGTGACGCCGGGACAGGGGGTACTGAAGCTTTCTTT	CASSDAGTGGTEAFF
-	-	TRBV19	TRBJ1-3	TGTGCCAGTAGTGCGAGGCGGGGGATCTCTGGAAACACCATATATTTT	CASSARRGISGNTIYF
TRBD1	-	TRBV5-1	TRBJ1-3	TGCGCCAGCAGCTTCCAGGGGGTCTCTGGAAACACCATATATTTT	CASSFQGVSGNTIYF
-	-	TRBV10-3	TRBJ2-7	TGTGCCATCCAGGGAAACTACGAGCAGTACTTC	CAIQGNYEQYF
TRBD1	-	TRBV6-5	TRBJ2-7	TGTGCCAGCAGACCGGGACAGGGGGCTTCCTACGAGCAGTACTTC	CASRPGQGASYEQYF
-	-	TRBV5-5	TRBJ1-1	TGTGCCAGCAGCCCAAGGACAGCAATGAACACTGAAGCTTTCTTT	CASSPRTAMNTEAFF
TRBD1	-	TRBV5-1	TRBJ1-5	TGCGCCAGCAGACCATCGACAGGGGACAATCAGCCCCAGCATTTT	CASRPSTGDNQPQHF
-	-	TRBV3-1/TRBV3-2	TRBJ2-1	TGTGCCAGCACCCCCTTTGGGGGCAGTGAGCAGTTCTTC	CASTPFGGSEQFF
-	-	TRBV19	TRBJ1-5	TGTGCCAGTGGGGGGGATGCGAAGCCTTCGGGGCCCCAGCATTTT	CASGGDAKPSGPQHF
-	-	TRBV5-4	TRBJ1-4	TGTGCCAGCAGCTCCCCCGGGGATGAAAAACTGTTTTTT	CASSSPGDEKLFF
TRBD2	-	TRBV6-5	TRBJ2-3	TGTGCCAGCAGTTACGGTCGGGGGGGGCCCGCTACGCAGTATTTT	CASSYGRGGPATQYF
-	-	TRBV6-1	TRBJ1-3	TGTGCCAGCAGTGACCAGGGAGGGGGATGGAACACCATATATTTT	CASSDQGGGWNTIYF
TRBD2	-	TRBV27	TRBJ2-1	TGTGCCAGCAGTCCCCTGAGGGCGGGGGGATCCTACAATGAGCAGTTCTTC	CASSPLRAGGSYNEQFF
-	once	TRBV7-2	TRBJ2-3	TGTGCCAGCAGCTTCGGGACTCGAATCACAGATACGCAGTATTTT	CASSFGTRITDTQYF
TRBD2	-	TRBV6-6	TRBJ2-5	TGTGCCAGCAGTCGACTAGCGGGGGCAAAAGAGACCCAGTACTTC	CASSRLAGAKETQYF
TRBD1	-	TRBV3-1/TRBV3-2	TRBJ1-5	TGTGCCAGCAGCCAAGTTGGACAGGCCCAGCATTTT	CASSQVGQAQHF
TRBD2	-	TRBV6-2/TRBV6-3	TRBJ2-7	TGTGCCAGCAGTTACTCGACCAGCGGGAACTACGAGCAGTACTTC	CASSYSTSGNYEQYF
-	-	TRBV9	TRBJ2-7	TGTGCCAGCAGCGCCGGGGACACCAAATTGAGTTACGAGCAGTACTTC	CASSAGDTKLSYEQYF
-	few	TRBV11-2	TRBJ1-6	TGTGCCAGCAGCTTGACTGAGAGGGATTCACCCCTCCACTTT	CASSLTERDSPLHF
-	-	TRBV6-5	TRBJ1-2	TGTGCCAGCAGTCAACAGGGATTCTATGGCTACACCTTC	CASSQQGFYGYTF